This is a list of T cell receptor beta chains from one sample in a study of T cells in Graves' hyperthyroidism and ophthalmopathy. In TCRdb, the multiplex PCR reads were re-called with MiXCR into one record per CDR3 protein. Of about 840,000 distinct CDR3 sequences listed, 35% to 40% are singletons. Specimen: blood. The receptor set was obtained from a man aged 18 to 29 with Graves' hyperthyroidism. The CDR3 runs from the conserved cysteine through the conserved F or W. A D gene is named only where the DNA matches it firmly. The size entry is marked missing in some rows and otherwise reads once, few, many or a size class.

>TRBV7-9|TRBD1|TRBJ1-4|few
CASSPYRGRIEKLFF
TGTGCCAGCAGCCCCTACAGGGGGCGGATTGAAAAACTGTTTTTT
>TRBV12-3/TRBV12-4|TRBD2|TRBJ2-7|few
CASSWTGGHHEQYF
TGTGCCAGCAGTTGGACGGGAGGGCACCACGAGCAGTACTTC
>TRBV3-1|.|TRBJ1-6|.
CASSRPGGDSPLHF
TGTGCCAGCAGCCGACCCGGGGGGGATTCACCCCTCCACTTT
>TRBV20-1|.|TRBJ2-7|.
CSARGGGNPSDHEQYF
TGCAGTGCTAGGGGGGGCGGGAACCCCAGCGACCACGAGCAGTACTTC
>TRBV7-8|TRBD1|TRBJ1-5|few
CASSSRDRSNQPQHF
TGTGCCAGCAGCTCCCGGGACAGGAGCAATCAGCCCCAGCATTTT
>TRBV4-3|TRBD1|TRBJ1-1|.
CASSQEGQAVLNTEAFF
TGCGCCAGCAGCCAAGAGGGACAGGCCGTTCTGAACACTGAAGCTTTCTTT
>TRBV10-2|.|TRBJ1-1|many
CASSVTSRNTEAFF
TGCGCCAGCAGTGTTACATCTCGGAACACTGAAGCTTTCTTT
>TRBV5-1|.|TRBJ2-2|many
CASKGGTGELFF
TGCGCCAGCAAGGGGGGCACCGGGGAGCTGTTTTTT
>TRBV6-5|TRBD2|TRBJ2-5|many
CASSPSGGGIETQYF
TGTGCCAGCAGTCCGTCCGGCGGGGGGATTGAGACCCAGTACTTC
>TRBV15|.|TRBJ2-5|few
CATSRVTAGNQPQYF
TGTGCCACCAGCAGAGTAACAGCGGGCAATCAGCCCCAGTACTTC
>TRBV2|TRBD1|TRBJ1-6|.
CAWSVGGGNSPLHF
TGTGCCTGGAGTGTTGGAGGGGGCAATTCACCCCTCCACTTT
>TRBV28|TRBD1|TRBJ1-4|.
CASSFRQGRELFF
TGTGCCAGCAGCTTTCGACAGGGGAGAGAACTGTTTTTT
>TRBV9|.|TRBJ1-1|few
CASSVGQLGNTEAFF
TGTGCCAGCAGCGTTGGTCAGTTGGGGAACACTGAAGCTTTCTTT
>TRBV5-6|.|TRBJ1-1|.
CASIPSSGAEAFF
TGTGCCAGCATCCCTTCCTCGGGGGCTGAAGCTTTCTTT
>TRBV6-5|.|TRBJ1-1|.
CASSLSSWGFTEAFF
TGTGCCAGCAGTTTATCGAGTTGGGGATTCACTGAAGCTTTCTTT
>TRBV15|.|TRBJ2-2|.
CATSSQGTGELFF
TGTGCCACCAGCAGCCAGGGGACCGGGGAGCTGTTTTTT
>TRBV14|.|TRBJ1-2|few
CASSQVRWGFESGYTF
TGTGCCAGCAGCCAAGTAAGGTGGGGATTTGAGAGTGGCTACACCTTC
>TRBV13|.|TRBJ2-7|many
CASSLGKGTKYF
TGTGCCAGCAGCTTAGGCAAGGGAACGAAGTACTTC